These 14 T cell receptor beta chains came from one sample sequenced in a study of shared clonotypes between healthy human individuals. Profiled with immunoSEQ multiplex PCR; TCRdb holds only in-frame clones, not every one. The table lists 780,000 or so clones, roughly 72% of them singletons. Sequencing was done on a sample of memory CD4+ T cells sorted from blood. Noted subset: CD45RA-negative fraction. The receptors were gathered from a woman in her 30s in good health.

The chain links TRBV5-4 to TRBJ1-1; tentatively, D is TRBD1 (6 bases). CDR3 length: 18 amino acids. The V end lost 3 bases, the J end lost 2 bases, and 23 bases lay between the germline ends. Germline CDR1 and CDR2: SGHNT and YYREEE (reference sequence). In nucleotides, the CDR3 is TGTGCCAGCAGCTCCTCACCCACGGGGGCCTGGGGAAACACTGAAGCTTTCTTT. This encodes CASSSSPTGAWGNTEAFF.

Regarding this clone: The same CDR3 can be traced to other DNA sequences in this sample. The chain carries TRBV18 and TRBJ1-3; unclear D gene. V was trimmed by 1 base and J by 0 bases, leaving 10 bases between them. CDR1 is KGHSH and CDR2 is LQKENI in the germline V gene. The CDR3 loop spans 16 amino acids. This chain's CDR3 is CASSPQDGSSGNTIYF. CDR3 in DNA: TGTGCCAGCTCACCACAGGACGGGAGCTCTGGAAACACCATATATTTT.

V gene TRBV18 combines with J gene TRBJ1-4; possibly TRBD1 for D (5 bases). Per germline, CDR1 KGHSH and CDR2 LQKENI. Trimming left V 5 bases short and J 6 bases short, with 10 bases between. The CDR3 is 13 amino acids. The CDR3 sequence: CASSTGVDEKLFF. CDR3 nucleotides: TGTGCCAGCTCAACAGGTGTGGATGAAAAACTGTTTTTT.

This chain uses TRBV7-9 with TRBJ1-2; D call uncertain. The CDR3 length is 14 residues. Trimming took off 1 base at V and 3 bases at J, with 9 bases between the two ends. Germline CDR1 SEHNR, CDR2 FQNEAQ (reference sequence). The CDR3 sequence: CASSLVVGDYGYTF. The CDR3 DNA sequence: TGTGCCAGCAGCTTAGTCGTCGGAGACTATGGCTACACCTTC.

This clone was observed a handful of times. This rearrangement joins TRBV7-9 to TRBJ2-5; TRBD2 might be the D (6 bases). CDR1 is SEHNR, CDR2 FQNEAQ, per germline (reference sequence). V shed 6 bases and J shed 2 bases, with 16 bases lying between them. The CDR3 runs 15 residues. Here the CDR3 DNA reads TGTGCCAGCAGTCCCGCAGGGACTTATCAAGAGACCCAGTACTTC. This gives the protein CASSPAGTYQETQYF.

The chain couples TRBV4-1 to TRBJ1-2; TRBD1 matches 10 bases. After removal of 4 bases from V and 0 bases from J, the junction contained 8 bases not matched to a gene. Germline V gene lookup returns CDR1 MGHRA and CDR2 YSYEKL. This CDR3 region has 17 residues. CDR3: CASSLRGTGDSNYGYTF. CDR3 DNA sequence: TGCGCCAGCAGCCTAAGAGGGACAGGGGATTCTAACTATGGCTACACCTTC.

The rearrangement links TRBV5-6 to TRBJ2-4, with D possibly being TRBD2 (5 bases). The CDR3 consists of 13 residues. Trimming took off 0 bases at V and 7 bases at J, with 8 bases between the two ends. CDR1 is SGHDT and CDR2 is YYEEEE in the germline V gene. Written as DNA, the CDR3 is TGTGCCAGCAGCTTGGGGGGAGAGAACATTCAGTACTTC. Its translation: CASSLGGENIQYF.

This chain connects TRBV19 to TRBJ1-5; 8 bases agree with TRBD1. V lost 8 bases and J lost 4; bases outside the gene matches: 7. The CDR3 extends over 14 amino acids. In germline, CDR1 is LNHDA, CDR2 SQIVND (reference sequence). CDR3 nucleotide sequence: TGTGCCAGTGCCGGACAGGGAGGTAATCAGCCCCAGCATTTT. Translated: CASAGQGGNQPQHF.

V is TRBV5-1 and J is TRBJ2-5, with D possibly matching TRBD1 (5 bases). The ends were cut back, 2 bases at V and 7 bases at J, with 15 bases in the middle. Germline V gives CDR1 SGHRS, CDR2 YFSETQ. There are 14 residues in the CDR3. CDR3 sequence reads: CASSFTGSGATQYF. CDR3 DNA: TGCGCCAGCAGCTTTACGGGCTCTGGGGCGACCCAGTACTTC.

The chain joins TRBV6-6 to TRBJ2-7; D remains unclear. There are 11 residues in the CDR3. V was clipped by 6 bases and J by 9 bases, with 12 bases between them. CDR1 and CDR2 (germline): MNHNY, SVGAGI (reference sequence). DNA for the CDR3: TGTGCCAGCAGCAACCTGGAGAGGCAGTACTTC. It translates to CASSNLERQYF.

The chain is built from TRBV19 and TRBJ1-2; no definite D call. This CDR3 is built from 14 residues. The germline V and J ends were trimmed by 6 bases and 9 bases, with 20 bases remaining between them. Germline lookup yields CDR1 LNHDA and CDR2 SQIVND (reference sequence). CDR3 residues: CASRHQGQLDSYTF. The CDR3, as DNA: TGTGCCAGTAGACATCAAGGGCAGCTTGATAGCTACACCTTC.

The V and J genes are TRBV19 and TRBJ2-5; 8 bases align to TRBD1. Germline-derived CDR1 and CDR2 are LNHDA and SQIVND (reference sequence). The CDR3 spans 15 residues. With 4 bases clipped from V and 7 bases from J, the junction kept 11 bases outside the gene matches. The DNA of the CDR3 is TGTGCCAGTAGTAGTGAGTCAGGGGGCCGTGGGACCCAGTACTTC. Translated, it gives CASSSESGGRGTQYF.

The J gene is TRBJ1-2, the V gene TRBV27; 9 bases are a match to TRBD1. Germline CDR1 and CDR2: MNHEY and SMNVEV (reference sequence). The length of the CDR3 is 15 residues. V gave up 4 bases and J gave up 10 bases; unmatched junction bases: 13. CDR3 nucleotides: TGTGCCAGCAGTTACAGACAGGGGGGAGCTTACGACTACACCTTC. It specifies CASSYRQGGAYDYTF.

The V call is TRBV5-1, the J call TRBJ2-3, with D unresolved. CDR3 length: 12 amino acids. The V end was cut by 4 bases, the J end by 0 bases, with 3 bases between. The V gene's germline CDR1 is SGHRS and CDR2 YFSETQ. CDR3 bases: TGCGCCAGCAGCAAAAGCACAGATACGCAGTATTTT. It translates to CASSKSTDTQYF. The full variable domain, in which reference TRBV5-1 and TRBJ2-3 provide the parts outside the CDR3, is KAGVTQTPRYLIKTRGQQVTLSCSPISGHRSVSWYQQTPGQGLQFLFEYFSETQRNKGNFPGRFSGRQFSNSRSEMNVSTLELGDSALYLCASSKSTDTQYFGPGTRLTVL.